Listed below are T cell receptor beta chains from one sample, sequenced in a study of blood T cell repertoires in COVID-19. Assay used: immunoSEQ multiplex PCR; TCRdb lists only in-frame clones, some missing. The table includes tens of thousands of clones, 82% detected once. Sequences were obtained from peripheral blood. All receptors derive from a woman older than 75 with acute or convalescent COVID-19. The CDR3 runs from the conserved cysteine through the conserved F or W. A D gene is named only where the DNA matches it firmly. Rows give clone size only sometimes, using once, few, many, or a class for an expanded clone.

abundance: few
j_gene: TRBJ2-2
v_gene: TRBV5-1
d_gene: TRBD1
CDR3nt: TGCGCCAGCAGCTTCGAGGGGGCCGGGACCGGGGAGCTGTTTTTT
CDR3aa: CASSFEGAGTGELFF

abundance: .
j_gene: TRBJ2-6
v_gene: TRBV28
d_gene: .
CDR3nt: TGTGCCAGCACTCAGGACTCAAGCTCTGGGGCCAACGTCCTGACTTTC
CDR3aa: CASTQDSSSGANVLTF

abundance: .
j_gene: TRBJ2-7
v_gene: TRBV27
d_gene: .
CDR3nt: TGTGCCAGCAACCAACAGGGACGTTATGAGCAGTACTTC
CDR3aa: CASNQQGRYEQYF

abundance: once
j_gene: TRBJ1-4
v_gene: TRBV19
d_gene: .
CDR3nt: TGTGCCAGTAGTCCTCGGTCCCGAGCCGGGGGTGAAAAACTGTTTTTT
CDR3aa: CASSPRSRAGGEKLFF

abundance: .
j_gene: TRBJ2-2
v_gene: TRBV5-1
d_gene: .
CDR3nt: TGCGCCAGCAGCTCGGGTCAGGGAATGACCGGGGAGCTGTTTTTT
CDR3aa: CASSSGQGMTGELFF

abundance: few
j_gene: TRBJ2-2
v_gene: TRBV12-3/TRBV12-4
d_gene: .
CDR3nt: TGTGCCAGCAGCCCAGGGGCCGGGGAGCTGTTTTTT
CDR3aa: CASSPGAGELFF

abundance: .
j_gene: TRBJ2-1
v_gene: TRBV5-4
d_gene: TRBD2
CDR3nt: TGTGCCAGCAGCAAAAAGCGGGGGGGTTACAATGAGCAGTTCTTC
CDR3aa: CASSKKRGGYNEQFF

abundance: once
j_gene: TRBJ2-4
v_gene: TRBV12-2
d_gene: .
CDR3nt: TGTGCAAGTCGCTTAGTCTTGTGGGGCCGAACCAAAAACATTCAGTACTTC
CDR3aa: CASRLVLWGRTKNIQYF

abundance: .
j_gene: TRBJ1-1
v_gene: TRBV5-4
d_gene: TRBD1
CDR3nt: TGTGCCAGCACCCCACCGACAGGGGGCTTCGCTGAAGCTTTCTTT
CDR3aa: CASTPPTGGFAEAFF

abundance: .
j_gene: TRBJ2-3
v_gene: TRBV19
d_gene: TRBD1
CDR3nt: TGTGCCAGTAGTCAACAGGGGGCAGACACAGATACGCAGTATTTT
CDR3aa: CASSQQGADTDTQYF

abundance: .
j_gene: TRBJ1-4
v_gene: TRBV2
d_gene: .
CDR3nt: TGTGCCAACAGGGAGGGTGAAAAACTGTTTTTT
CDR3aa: CANREGEKLFF

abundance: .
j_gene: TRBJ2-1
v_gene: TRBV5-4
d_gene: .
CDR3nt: TGTGCCAGCAGCTTGGACCACTCTCTAGCTGCTTCCTACAATGAGCAGTTCTTC
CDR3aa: CASSLDHSLAASYNEQFF

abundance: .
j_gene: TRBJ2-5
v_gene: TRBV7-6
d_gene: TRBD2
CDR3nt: TGTGCCAGCAGCACCGAACCGGGGGGTAGCGCAGTTCGTATGGCCCAGTACTTC
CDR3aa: CASSTEPGGSAVRMAQYF

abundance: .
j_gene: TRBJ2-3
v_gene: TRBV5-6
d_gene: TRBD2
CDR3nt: TGTGCCAGCAGCTTGTTTATCCCCAAGCTAGCGGAGGCGCAGTATTTT
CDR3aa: CASSLFIPKLAEAQYF

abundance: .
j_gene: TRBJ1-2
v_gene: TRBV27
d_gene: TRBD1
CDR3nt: TGTGCCAGCAGTCATAGGGGGCAGGGGCCCTACACCTTC
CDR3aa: CASSHRGQGPYTF

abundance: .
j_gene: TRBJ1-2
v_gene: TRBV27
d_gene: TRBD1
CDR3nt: TGTGCCAGCAGCCCGACAGGGTTCGGCTACACCTTC
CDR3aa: CASSPTGFGYTF

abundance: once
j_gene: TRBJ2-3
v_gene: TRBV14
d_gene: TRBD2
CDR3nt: TGTGCCAGCAGCCAGCCGGCACTAGCGGGAGGTGTCACAGATACGCAGTATTTT
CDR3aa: CASSQPALAGGVTDTQYF